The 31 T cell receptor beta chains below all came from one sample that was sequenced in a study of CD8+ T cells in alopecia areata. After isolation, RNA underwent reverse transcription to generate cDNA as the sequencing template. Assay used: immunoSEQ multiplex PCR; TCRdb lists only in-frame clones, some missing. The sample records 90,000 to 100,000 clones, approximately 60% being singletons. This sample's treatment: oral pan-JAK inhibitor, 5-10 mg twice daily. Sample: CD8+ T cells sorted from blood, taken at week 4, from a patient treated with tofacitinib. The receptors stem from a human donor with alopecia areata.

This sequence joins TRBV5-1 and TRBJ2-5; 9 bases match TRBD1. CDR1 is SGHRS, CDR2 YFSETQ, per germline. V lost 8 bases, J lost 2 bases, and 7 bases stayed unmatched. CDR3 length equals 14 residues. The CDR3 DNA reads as TGCGCCAGTATGATGACAGGGGGTCAAGAGACCCAGTACTTC. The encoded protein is CASMMTGGQETQYF.

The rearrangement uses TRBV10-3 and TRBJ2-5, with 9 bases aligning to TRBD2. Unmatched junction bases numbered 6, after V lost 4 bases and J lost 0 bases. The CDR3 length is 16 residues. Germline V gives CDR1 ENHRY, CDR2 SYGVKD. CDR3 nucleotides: TGTGCCATCAGTGTGTCAGCGGGGGGCAACCAAGAGACCCAGTACTTC. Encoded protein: CAISVSAGGNQETQYF.

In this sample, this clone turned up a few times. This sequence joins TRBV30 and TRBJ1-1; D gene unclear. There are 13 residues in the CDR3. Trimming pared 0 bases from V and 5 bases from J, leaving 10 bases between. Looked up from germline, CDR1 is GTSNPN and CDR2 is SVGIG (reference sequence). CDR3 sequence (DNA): TGTGCCTGGAGTGTATCTCAAGGGACTGAAGCTTTCTTT. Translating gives CAWSVSQGTEAFF.

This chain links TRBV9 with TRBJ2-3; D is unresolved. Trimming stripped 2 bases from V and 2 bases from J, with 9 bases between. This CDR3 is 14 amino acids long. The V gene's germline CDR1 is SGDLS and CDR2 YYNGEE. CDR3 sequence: CASSVGRLTDTQYF. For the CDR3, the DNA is TGTGCCAGCAGCGTGGGCAGGCTCACAGATACGCAGTATTTT.

CDR3 bases: TGTGCCAGCAGTGATTACAGGGCCTGGACTAGCGGGAGTATTGAGCAGTTCTTC. Encoded protein: CASSDYRAWTSGSIEQFF. The J gene is TRBJ2-1, the V gene TRBV25-1; 13 nucleotides agree with TRBD2. V shed 3 bases and J 9 bases; nucleotides not matched to a gene: 14. This CDR3 comprises 18 residues. Germline lookup yields CDR1 MGHDK and CDR2 SYGVNS.

For the CDR3, the DNA is TGTGCCAGTAGTATGGGGGAGAACACTGAAGCTTTCTTT. It codes for CASSMGENTEAFF. The genes are TRBV19 and TRBJ1-1; D possibly corresponds to TRBD1 (5 bases). The CDR3 is 13 residues long. V lost 3 bases to trimming and J lost 1 base, with 6 bases between them. Germline-derived CDR1 and CDR2 are LNHDA and SQIVND (reference sequence).

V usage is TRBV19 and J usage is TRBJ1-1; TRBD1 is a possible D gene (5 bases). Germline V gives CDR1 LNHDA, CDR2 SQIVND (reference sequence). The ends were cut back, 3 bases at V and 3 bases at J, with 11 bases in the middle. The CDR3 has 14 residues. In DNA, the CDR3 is TGTGCCAGTAGTATGTGGGGCATACACACTGAAGCTTTCTTT. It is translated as CASSMWGIHTEAFF.

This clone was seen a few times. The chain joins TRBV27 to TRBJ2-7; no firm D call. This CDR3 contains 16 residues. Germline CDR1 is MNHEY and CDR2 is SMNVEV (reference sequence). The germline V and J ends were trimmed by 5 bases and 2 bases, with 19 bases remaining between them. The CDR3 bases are TGTGCCAGCAGTCCCTATCCGGGCAGGTTGACCTACGAGCAGTACTTC. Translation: CASSPYPGRLTYEQYF.

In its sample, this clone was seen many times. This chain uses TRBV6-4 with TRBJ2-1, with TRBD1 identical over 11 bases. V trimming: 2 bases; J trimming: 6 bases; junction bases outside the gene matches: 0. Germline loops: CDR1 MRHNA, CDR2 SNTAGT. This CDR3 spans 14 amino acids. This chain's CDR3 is CASSDGTGGNEQFF. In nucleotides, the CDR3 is TGTGCCAGCAGTGACGGGACAGGGGGCAATGAGCAGTTCTTC.

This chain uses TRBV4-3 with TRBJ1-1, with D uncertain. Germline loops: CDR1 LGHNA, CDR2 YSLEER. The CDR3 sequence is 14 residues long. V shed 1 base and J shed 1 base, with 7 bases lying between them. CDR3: CASSQVRANTEAFF. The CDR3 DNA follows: TGCGCCAGCAGCCAAGTACGGGCGAACACTGAAGCTTTCTTT.

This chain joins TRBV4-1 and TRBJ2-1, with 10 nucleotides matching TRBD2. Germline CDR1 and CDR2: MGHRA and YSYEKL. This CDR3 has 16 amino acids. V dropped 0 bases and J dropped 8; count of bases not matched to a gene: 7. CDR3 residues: CASSQDDPLAGDEQFF. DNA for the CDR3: TGCGCCAGCAGCCAAGACGACCCTCTAGCGGGAGATGAGCAGTTCTTC.

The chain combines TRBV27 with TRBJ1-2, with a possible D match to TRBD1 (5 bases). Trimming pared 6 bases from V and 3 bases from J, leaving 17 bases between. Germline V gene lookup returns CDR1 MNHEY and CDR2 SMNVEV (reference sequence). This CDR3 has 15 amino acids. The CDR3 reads CASRPDTGLYYGYTF. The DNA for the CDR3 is TGTGCCAGCAGGCCCGACACGGGACTGTACTATGGCTACACCTTC.

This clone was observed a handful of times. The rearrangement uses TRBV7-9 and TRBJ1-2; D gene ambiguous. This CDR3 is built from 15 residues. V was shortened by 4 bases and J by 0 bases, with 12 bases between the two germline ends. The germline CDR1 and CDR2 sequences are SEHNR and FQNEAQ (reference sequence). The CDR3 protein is CASSSAGLTNYGYTF. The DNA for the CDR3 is TGTGCCAGCAGCTCCGCTGGACTCACTAACTATGGCTACACCTTC.

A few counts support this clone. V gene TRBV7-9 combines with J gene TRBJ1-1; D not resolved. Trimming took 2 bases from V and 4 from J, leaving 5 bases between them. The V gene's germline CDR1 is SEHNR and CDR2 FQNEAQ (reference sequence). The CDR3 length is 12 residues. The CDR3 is CASSLNPTEAFF. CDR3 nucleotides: TGTGCCAGCAGCTTAAATCCCACTGAAGCTTTCTTT.

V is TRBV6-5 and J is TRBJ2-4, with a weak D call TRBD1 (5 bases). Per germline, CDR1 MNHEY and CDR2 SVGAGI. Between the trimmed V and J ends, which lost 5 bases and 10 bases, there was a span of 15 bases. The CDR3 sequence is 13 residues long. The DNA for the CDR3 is TGTGCCAGCAGTACGGGTCAGGGTAGAATTCAGTACTTC. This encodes CASSTGQGRIQYF.

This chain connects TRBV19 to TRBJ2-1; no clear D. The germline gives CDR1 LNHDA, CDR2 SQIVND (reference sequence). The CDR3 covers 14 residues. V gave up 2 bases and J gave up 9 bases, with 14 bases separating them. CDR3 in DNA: TGTGCCAGTAGTATATACGGGTCGAGCACTGAGCAGTTCTTC. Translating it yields CASSIYGSSTEQFF.

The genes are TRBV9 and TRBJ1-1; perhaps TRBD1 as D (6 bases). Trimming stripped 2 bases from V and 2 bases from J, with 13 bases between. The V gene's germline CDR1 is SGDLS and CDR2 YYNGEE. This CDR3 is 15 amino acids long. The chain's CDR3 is CASSVTGNGNTEAFF. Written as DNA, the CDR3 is TGTGCCAGCAGCGTCACAGGGAATGGTAACACTGAAGCTTTCTTT. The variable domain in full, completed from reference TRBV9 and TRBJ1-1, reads DSGVTQTPKHLITATGQRVTLRCSPRSGDLSVYWYQQSLDQGLQFLIQYYNGEERAKGNILERFSAQQFPDLHSELNLSSLELGDSALYFCASSVTGNGNTEAFFGQGTRLTVV.

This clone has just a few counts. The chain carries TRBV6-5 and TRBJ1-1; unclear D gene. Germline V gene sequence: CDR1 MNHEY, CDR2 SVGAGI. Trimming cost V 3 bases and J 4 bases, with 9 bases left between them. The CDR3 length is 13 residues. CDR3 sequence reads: CASSYGDGTEAFF. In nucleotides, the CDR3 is TGTGCCAGCAGTTATGGGGATGGCACTGAAGCTTTCTTT.

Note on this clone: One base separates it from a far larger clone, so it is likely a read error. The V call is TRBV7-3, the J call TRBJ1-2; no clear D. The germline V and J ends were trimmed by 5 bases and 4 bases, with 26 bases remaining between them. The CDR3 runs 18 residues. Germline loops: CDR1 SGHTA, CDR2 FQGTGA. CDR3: CASSREVHPISGFYGYTF. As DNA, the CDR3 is TGTGCCAGCAGCAGAGAGGTCCACCCCATAAGTGGGTTCTATGGCTACACCTTC.

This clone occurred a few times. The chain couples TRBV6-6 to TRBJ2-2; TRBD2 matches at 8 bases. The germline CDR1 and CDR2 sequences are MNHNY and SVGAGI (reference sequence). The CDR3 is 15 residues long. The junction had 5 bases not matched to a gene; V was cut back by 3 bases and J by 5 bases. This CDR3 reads CASSYAGRGTGELFF. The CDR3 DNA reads TGTGCCAGCAGTTATGCCGGGAGGGGGACCGGGGAGCTGTTTTTT.

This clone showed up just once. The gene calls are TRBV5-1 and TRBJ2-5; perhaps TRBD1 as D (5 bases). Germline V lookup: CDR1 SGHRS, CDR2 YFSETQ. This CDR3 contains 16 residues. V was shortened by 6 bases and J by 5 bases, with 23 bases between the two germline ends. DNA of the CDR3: TGCGCCAGCACGGACGGAACAGGCCCCCTTGGGGAGACCCAGTACTTC. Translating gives CASTDGTGPLGETQYF.

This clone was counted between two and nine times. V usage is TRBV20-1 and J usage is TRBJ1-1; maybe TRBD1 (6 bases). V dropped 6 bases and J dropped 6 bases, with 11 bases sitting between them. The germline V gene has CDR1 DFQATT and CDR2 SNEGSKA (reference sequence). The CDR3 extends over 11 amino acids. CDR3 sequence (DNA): TGCAGTGCGGGGGGCGAGCCTGAAGCTTTCTTT. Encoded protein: CSAGGEPEAFF.

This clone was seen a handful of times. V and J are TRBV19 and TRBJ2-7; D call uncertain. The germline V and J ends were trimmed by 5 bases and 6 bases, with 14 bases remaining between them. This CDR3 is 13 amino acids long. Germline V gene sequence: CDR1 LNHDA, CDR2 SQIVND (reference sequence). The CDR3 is CASSFASTGEQYF. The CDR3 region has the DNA TGTGCCAGTAGTTTTGCAAGTACGGGCGAGCAGTACTTC.

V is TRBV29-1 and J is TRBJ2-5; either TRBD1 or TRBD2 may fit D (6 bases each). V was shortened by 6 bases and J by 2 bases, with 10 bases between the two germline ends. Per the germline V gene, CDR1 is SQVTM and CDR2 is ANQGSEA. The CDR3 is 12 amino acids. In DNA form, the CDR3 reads TGCAGCGTAGGGGGGCAACAAGAGACCCAGTACTTC. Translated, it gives CSVGGQQETQYF.

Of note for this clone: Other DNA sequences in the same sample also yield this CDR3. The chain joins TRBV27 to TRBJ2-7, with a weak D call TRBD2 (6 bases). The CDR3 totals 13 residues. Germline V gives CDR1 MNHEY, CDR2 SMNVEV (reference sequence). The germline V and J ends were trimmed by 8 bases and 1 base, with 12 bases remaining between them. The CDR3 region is CASSEGLSYEQYF. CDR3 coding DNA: TGTGCCAGCTCCGAGGGACTTTCCTACGAGCAGTACTTC.

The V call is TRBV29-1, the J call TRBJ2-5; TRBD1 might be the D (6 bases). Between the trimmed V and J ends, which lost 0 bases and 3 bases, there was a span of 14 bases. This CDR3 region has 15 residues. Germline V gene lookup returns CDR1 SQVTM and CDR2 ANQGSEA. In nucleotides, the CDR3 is TGCAGCGTTGAAGATCTTAAAGGGGGAGAAGAGACCCAGTACTTC. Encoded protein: CSVEDLKGGEETQYF. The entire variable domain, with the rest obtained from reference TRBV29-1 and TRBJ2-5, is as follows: SAVISQKPSRDICQRGTSLTIQCQVDSQVTMMFWYRQQPGQSLTLIATANQGSEATYESGFVIDKFPISRPNLTFSTLTVSNMSPEDSSIYLCSVEDLKGGEETQYFGPGTRLLVL.

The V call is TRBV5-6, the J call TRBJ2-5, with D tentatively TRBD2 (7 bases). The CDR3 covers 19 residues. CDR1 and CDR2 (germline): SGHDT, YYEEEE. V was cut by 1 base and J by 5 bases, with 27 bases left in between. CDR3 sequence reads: CASSLSLGGAAGRLETQYF. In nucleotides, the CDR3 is TGTGCCAGCAGCTTGAGCCTGGGGGGGGCTGCGGGAAGGTTGGAGACCCAGTACTTC.

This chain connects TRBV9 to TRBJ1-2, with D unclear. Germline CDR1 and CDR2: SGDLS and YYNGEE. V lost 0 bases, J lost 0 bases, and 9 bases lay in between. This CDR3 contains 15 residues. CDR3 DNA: TGTGCCAGCAGCGTAGGTTACAGTGCTAACTATGGCTACACCTTC. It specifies CASSVGYSANYGYTF.

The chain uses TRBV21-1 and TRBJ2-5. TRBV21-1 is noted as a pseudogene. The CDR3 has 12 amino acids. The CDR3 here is CASSALGETQYF. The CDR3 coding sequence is TGTGCCAGCAGCGCATTGGGGGAGACCCAGTACTTC.

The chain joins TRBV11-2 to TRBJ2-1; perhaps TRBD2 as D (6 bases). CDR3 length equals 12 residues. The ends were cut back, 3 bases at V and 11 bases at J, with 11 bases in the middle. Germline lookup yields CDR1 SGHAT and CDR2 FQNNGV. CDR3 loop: CASSLGWTKQFF. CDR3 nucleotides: TGTGCCAGCAGCTTGGGCTGGACTAAGCAGTTCTTC.

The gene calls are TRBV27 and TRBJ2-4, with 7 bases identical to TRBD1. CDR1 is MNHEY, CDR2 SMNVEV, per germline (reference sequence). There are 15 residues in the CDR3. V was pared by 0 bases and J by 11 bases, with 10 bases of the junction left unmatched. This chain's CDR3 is CASSLSSTGTAFQYF. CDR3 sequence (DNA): TGTGCCAGCAGTTTATCCTCCACCGGGACAGCCTTTCAGTACTTC.